A selection of T cell receptor beta chains follows, all from one sample in a study of shared clonotypes between healthy human individuals. Data came from immunoSEQ multiplex PCR; TCRdb stores just in-frame clones and leaves some out. The table includes 450,000 to 500,000 clones, over 65% detected once. Sequenced material: PBMCs. The receptors were sampled from a woman aged 40 to 49 in good health. Some clones in this sample may be carry-over from other donors' samples. The CDR3 runs from the conserved cysteine through the conserved F or W. D genes are given only for firm matches. Some rows have no size entry. The others give once, few or many, or a class for an expanded clone.

v_call	clone_size	d_call	j_call	cdr3_nt	cdr3_aa
TRBV7-9	NA	TRBD2	TRBJ2-3	TGTGCCAGCAGCTTAGCCTTGGGACTAGGGGGCACAGATACGCAGTATTTT	CASSLALGLGGTDTQYF
TRBV19	NA	NA	TRBJ1-3	TGTGCCAGTAGTATCGGGAGCTCTGGAAACACCATATATTTT	CASSIGSSGNTIYF
TRBV29-1	few	NA	TRBJ1-1	TGCAGCGCCGCCAACAGGAGAGAGAACACTGAAGCTTTCTTT	CSAANRRENTEAFF
TRBV19	NA	NA	TRBJ2-1	TGTGCCAGCAATTCTGCGGACAATGAGCAGTTCTTC	CASNSADNEQFF
TRBV4-3	NA	NA	TRBJ2-5	TGCGCCAGCAGCCAAGATTGGGAGCGACAAGAGACCCAGTACTTC	CASSQDWERQETQYF
TRBV5-1	NA	NA	TRBJ2-1	TGCGCCAGCAGCTGGTTCGACCCGCGAACTAATGAGCAGTTCTTC	CASSWFDPRTNEQFF
TRBV5-1	many	NA	TRBJ2-7	TGCGCCAGCAGCTTGGCGTCAGGGCAGGATGCCAAGTCCTACGAGCAGTACTTC	CASSLASGQDAKSYEQYF
TRBV2	few	NA	TRBJ1-2	TGTGCCAGCAGTGAGCTGGTTATGGATGGCTACACCTTC	CASSELVMDGYTF
TRBV18	NA	TRBD2	TRBJ2-1	TGTGCCAGCTCACCTCTAGCGGGAGGGCCTAACGATGAGCAGTTCTTC	CASSPLAGGPNDEQFF
TRBV29-1	NA	NA	TRBJ2-5	TGCAGCGCCAAGACTATTTTGCTTAAAACCCAGTACTTC	CSAKTILLKTQYF
TRBV30	NA	NA	TRBJ1-2	TGTGCCTGGGGGGGAGGTGGTGGCTACACCTTC	CAWGGGGGYTF
TRBV7-8	few	TRBD2	TRBJ2-2	TGTGCCAGCAGCCCGGGACTAGCGGAGCACACCGGGGAGCTGTTTTTT	CASSPGLAEHTGELFF
TRBV30	NA	NA	TRBJ1-2	TGTGCCTGGGAAAACTATGGCTACACCTTC	CAWENYGYTF
TRBV6-1	NA	NA	TRBJ1-5	TGTGCCAGCGGGGAGGGGGGGACAAGCAATCAGCCCCAGCATTTT	CASGEGGTSNQPQHF
TRBV6-5	NA	TRBD2	TRBJ2-1	TGTGCCAGCAGTTACGACAGACCGGGACTAGCGAATGAGCAGTTCTTC	CASSYDRPGLANEQFF
TRBV6-1	NA	NA	TRBJ1-4	TGTGCCAGCACCCTTGGAGGTTGGGAAAAACTGTTTTTT	CASTLGGWEKLFF
TRBV7-9	few	TRBD1	TRBJ2-1	TGTGCCAGCAGCTTATATCGTCGACAGGGCTTTCACAATGAGCAGTTCTTC	CASSLYRRQGFHNEQFF
TRBV20-1	NA	NA	TRBJ2-7	TGCAGTGCTAGAAGTTGGGGCGAGCAGTACTTC	CSARSWGEQYF